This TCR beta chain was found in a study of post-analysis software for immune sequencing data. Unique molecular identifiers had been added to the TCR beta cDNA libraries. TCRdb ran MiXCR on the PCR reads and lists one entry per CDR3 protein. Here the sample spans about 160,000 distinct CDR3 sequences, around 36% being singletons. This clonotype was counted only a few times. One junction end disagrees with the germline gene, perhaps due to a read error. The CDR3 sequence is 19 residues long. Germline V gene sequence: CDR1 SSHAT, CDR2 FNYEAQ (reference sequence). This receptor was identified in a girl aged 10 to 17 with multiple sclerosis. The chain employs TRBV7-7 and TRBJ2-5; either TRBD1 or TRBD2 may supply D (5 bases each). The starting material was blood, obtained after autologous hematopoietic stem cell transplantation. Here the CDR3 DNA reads TGTGCTAGCAGCTTGGGGGTGCATGCCCCGGGTCCTTACCAAGAGACCCAGTACTTC. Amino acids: CASSLGVHAPGPYQETQYF. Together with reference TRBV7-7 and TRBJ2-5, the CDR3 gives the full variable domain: GAGVSQSPRYKVTKRGQDVTLRCDPISSHATLYWYQQALGQGPEFLTYFNYEAQPDKSGLPSDRFSAERPEGSISTLTIQRTEQRDSAMYRCASSLGVHAPGPYQETQYFGPGTRLLVL.